This entry features one T cell receptor beta chain sequence. CDR1 LNHDA and CDR2 SQIVND come from the germline V gene (reference sequence). The V end lost 1 base, the J end lost 7 bases, and 11 bases lay between the germline ends. The CDR3 spans 14 residues. The repertoire was sequenced with immunoSEQ multiplex PCR; TCRdb's copy has only in-frame clones and lacks some. The table has tens of thousands of clones, approximately 86% seen once; the top ten hold approximately 1%. The sample comes from a study of T cell changes during pregnancy in multiple sclerosis. This sequence was found in a female donor in good health, enrolled as a control in a pregnancy study. The chain links TRBV19 to TRBJ1-5; D gene ambiguous. This material consisted of CD4+ T cells from peripheral blood mononuclear cells, taken in the first trimester of pregnancy. The CDR3 DNA is TGTGCCAGTAGTATAGGCCCGACTGAACAGCCCCAGCATTTT. Translation: CASSIGPTEQPQHF.